This TCR beta chain emerged from a study of cytomegalovirus exposure and HLA in healthy donors. Study results and caveats: It was reported that the classifier diagnosed cytomegalovirus status with high specificity and sensitivity in both the original and validation cohorts. Researchers counted roughly 160 TCR beta chains as cytomegalovirus-associated. Most sequenced TCRs were rare (though some public TCRs occurred in many donors). A few CMV-associated chains proved CMV antigen-specific in vitro.

This clone has only a few counts. Its antigen is undetermined. From germline, CDR1 is MNHEY and CDR2 SVGAGI. The CDR3 contains 14 residues. With 6 bases clipped from V and 7 bases from J, the junction kept 6 bases outside the gene matches. Libraries were prepared by immunoSEQ multiplex PCR; TCRdb keeps only in-frame clonotypes and omits some of them. This table has around 130,000 clones, more than 70% appearing once. The sequence came from a woman in her twenties or thirties in good health and CMV-seronegative. The V and J genes are TRBV6-5 and TRBJ1-5; 10 positions match TRBD1. The sample was PBMCs. The CDR3 DNA reads TGTGCCAGCAGGCCCGGGACAGGGGTGCAGCCCCAGCATTTT. This encodes CASRPGTGVQPQHF.